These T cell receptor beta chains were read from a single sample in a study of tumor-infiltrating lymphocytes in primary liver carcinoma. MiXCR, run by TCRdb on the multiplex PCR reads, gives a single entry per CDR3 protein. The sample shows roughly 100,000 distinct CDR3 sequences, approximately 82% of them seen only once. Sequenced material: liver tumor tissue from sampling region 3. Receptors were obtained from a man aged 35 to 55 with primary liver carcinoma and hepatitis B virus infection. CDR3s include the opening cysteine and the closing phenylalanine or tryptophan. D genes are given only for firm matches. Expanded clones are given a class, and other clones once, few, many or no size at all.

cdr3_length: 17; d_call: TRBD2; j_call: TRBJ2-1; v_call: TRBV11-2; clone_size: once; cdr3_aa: CASRLDRGGRLYNEQFF; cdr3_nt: TGTGCCAGCAGGTTAGATAGGGGCGGGAGGTTATACAATGAACAGTTCTTC
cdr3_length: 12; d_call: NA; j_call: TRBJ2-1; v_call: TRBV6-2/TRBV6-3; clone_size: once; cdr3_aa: CASSLFSGEQFF; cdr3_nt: TGTGCGAGCAGTCTTTTTAGCGGTGAGCAGTTCTTC
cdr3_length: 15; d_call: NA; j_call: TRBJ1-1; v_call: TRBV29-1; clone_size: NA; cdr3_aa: CSVQAGWGMITEALF; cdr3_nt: TGCAGCGTTCAGGCGGGGTGGGGAATGATCACTGAAGCTTTATTT
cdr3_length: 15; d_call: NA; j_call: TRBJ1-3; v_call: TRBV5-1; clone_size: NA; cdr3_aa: CASSLKRTSGSTIYF; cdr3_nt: TGCGCCAGCAGCTTGAAACGGACCTCTGGAAGCACCATATATTTT
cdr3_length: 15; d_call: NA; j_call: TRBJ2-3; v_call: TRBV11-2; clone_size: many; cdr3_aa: CASSLEGRRSDTQYF; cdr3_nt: TGTGCCAGCAGCTTAGAGGGGAGGAGGTCAGATACGCAGTATTTT
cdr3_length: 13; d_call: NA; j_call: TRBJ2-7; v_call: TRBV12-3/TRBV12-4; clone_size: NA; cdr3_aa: CTSNLVDLGEQYF; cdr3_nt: TGTACCAGCAATTTAGTGGATCTTGGCGAGCAGTACTTC
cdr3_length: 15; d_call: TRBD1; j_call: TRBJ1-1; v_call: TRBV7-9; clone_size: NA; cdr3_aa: CASGYPTGVGTEAFF; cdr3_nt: TGTGCCAGCGGCTACCCGACAGGGGTGGGCACTGAAGCTTTCTTT
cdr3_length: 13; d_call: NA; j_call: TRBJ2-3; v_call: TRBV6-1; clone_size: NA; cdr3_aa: CASGGKNGHTQYF; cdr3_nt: TGTGCCAGCGGTGGGAAAAATGGGCATACGCAGTATTTT
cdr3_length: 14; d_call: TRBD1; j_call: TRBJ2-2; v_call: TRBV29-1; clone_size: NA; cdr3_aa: CGASLGTGAGELFF; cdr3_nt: TGCGGCGCCTCCCTTGGCACAGGGGCCGGGGAGTTGTTTTTT
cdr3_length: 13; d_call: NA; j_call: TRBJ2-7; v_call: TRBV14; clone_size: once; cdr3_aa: CACSQTGTYEQYF; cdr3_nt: TGTGCCTGCAGCCAGACAGGAACCTACGAACAGTACTTC
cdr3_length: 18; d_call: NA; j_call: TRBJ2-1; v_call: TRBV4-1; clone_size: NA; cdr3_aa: CASSQVDLGLASYNEQFF; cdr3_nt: TGTGCTAGCAGCCAAGTGGATCTCGGGCTAGCGAGCTACAATGAGCAGTTCTTC
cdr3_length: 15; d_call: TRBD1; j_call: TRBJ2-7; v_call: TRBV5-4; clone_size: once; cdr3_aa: CVSNPTGTGINEQYF; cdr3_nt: TGTGTCAGCAACCCAACCGGGACAGGGATCAATGAGCAGTACTTC
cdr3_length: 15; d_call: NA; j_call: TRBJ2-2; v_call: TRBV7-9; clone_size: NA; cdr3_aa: CASSAGTRMVGELFF; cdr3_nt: TGTGCCAGCAGCGCCGGGACAAGGATGGTAGGGGAGCTGTTTTTT
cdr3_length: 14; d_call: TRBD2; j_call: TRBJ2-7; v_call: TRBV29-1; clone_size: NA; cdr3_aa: CSVAGLAGGGERYF; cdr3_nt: TGCAGCGTCGCGGGACTAGCGGGAGGCGGCGAGAGGTACTTC
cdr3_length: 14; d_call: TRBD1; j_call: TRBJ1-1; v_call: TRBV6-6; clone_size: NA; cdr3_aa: CASSGTGVRIEAFF; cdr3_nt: TGTGCGAGCAGTGGGACAGGGGTAAGGATTGAAGCCTTCTTT
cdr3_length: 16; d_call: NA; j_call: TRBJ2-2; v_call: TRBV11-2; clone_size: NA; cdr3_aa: CASLDHRGRDTGELFF; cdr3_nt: TGTGCCAGCTTAGATCATCGGGGTAGGGACACCGGGGAGCTGTTTTTT
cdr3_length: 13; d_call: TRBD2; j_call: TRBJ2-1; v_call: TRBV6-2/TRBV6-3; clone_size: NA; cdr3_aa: CANRTCGRSEQFF; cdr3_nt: TGTGCCAACAGGACTTGCGGGAGGTCTGAGCAGTTCTTC
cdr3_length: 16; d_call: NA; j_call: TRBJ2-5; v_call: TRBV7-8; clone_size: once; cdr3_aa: CASSLRGWDTQETEYF; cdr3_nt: TGTGCCAGCAGCTTAAGAGGTTGGGATACTCAAGAGACCGAGTACTTC
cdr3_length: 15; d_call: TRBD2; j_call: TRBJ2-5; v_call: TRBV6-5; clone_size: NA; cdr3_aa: CASSYLTGREETQCF; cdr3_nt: TGTGCCAGCAGTTACTTGACGGGGAGGGAAGAGACCCAATGCTTC
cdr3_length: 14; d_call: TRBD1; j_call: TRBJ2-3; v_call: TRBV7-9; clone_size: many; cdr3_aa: CASSFGTVTDTQYF; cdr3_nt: TGTGCCAGCAGCTTTGGGACAGTAACAGATACGCAGTATTTT
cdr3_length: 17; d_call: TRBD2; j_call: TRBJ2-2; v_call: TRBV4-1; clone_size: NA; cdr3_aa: CASSQDRAGANAGELFF; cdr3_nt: TGCGCCAGCAGCCAAGATAGAGCGGGAGCGAACGCCGGGGAGCTGTTCTTT
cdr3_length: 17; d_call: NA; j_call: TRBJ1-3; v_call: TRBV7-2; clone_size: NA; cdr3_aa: CASILVGGRGSGNTIYF; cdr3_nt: TGTGCCAGCATCTTAGTGGGGGGCAGGGGCTCTGGAAACACCATATATTTT
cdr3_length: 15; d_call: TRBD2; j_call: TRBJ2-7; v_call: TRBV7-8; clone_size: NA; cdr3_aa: CASSVTSGAVSEQYF; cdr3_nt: TGTGCCAGCAGCGTAACTAGCGGAGCTGTATCCGAGCAGTACTTC
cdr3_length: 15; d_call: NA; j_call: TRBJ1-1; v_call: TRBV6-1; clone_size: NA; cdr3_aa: CASIRDNGMYTEAFF; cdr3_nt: TGTGCCAGCATACGGGACAACGGAATGTACACTGAAGCTTTCTTT
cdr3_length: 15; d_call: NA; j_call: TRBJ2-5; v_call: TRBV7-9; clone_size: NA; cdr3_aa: CASSLISFEQETQYF; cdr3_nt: TGTGCCAGCAGCTTAATTAGTTTCGAGCAGGAGACCCAGTACTTC
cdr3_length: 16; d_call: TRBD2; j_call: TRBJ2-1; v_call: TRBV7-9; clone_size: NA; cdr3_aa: CDSSLSLAGSYNEQFF; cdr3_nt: TGTGATAGCAGCTTATCTCTAGCGGGGTCCTACAATGAGCAGTTCTTC
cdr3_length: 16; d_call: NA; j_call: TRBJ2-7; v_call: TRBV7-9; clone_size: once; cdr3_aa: CASSPPRGLVGGEQYF; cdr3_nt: TGTGCCAGCAGTCCACCCCGGGGCCTAGTAGGGGGCGAGCAGTACTTC
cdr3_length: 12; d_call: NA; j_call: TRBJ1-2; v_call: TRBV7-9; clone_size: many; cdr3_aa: CASSLELDGYTF; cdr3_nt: TGTGCCAGCAGCCTGGAGTTGGATGGCTACACCTTC
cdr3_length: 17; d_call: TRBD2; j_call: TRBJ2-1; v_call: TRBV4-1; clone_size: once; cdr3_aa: CARRPLITSGSGNEQFF; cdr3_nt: TGTGCCAGGAGACCTCTGATAACTAGCGGGAGCGGAAATGAGCAGTTCTTC
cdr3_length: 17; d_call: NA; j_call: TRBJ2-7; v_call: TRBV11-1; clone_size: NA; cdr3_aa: CDGRLGPACESSYEQYF; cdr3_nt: TGTGACGGCAGGTTAGGGCCGGCGTGTGAAAGCTCCTACGAGCAGTACTTC
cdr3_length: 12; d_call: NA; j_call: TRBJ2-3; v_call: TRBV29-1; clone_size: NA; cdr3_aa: CSSGVNTDTQYF; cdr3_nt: TGCAGCTCCGGCGTTAACACAGATACGCAGTATTTT
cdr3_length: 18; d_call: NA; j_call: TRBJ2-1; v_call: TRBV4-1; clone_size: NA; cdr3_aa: CASSHVDLGLVGYNEQFF; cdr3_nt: TGCGCCAGCAGCCACGTGGATCTTGGCCTGGTGGGCTACAATGAGCAGTTCTTC
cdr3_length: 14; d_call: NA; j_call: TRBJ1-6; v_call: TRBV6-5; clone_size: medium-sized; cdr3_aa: CASSYTVYNSPLHF; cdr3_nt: TGTGCCAGCAGTTATACGGTCTATAATTCACCCCTCCACTTT
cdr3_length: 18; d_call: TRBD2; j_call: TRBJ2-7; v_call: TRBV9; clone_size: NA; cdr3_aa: CASSVGTSGRDRTYEQYF; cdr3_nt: TGTGCCAGCAGCGTAGGGACTAGCGGGAGGGATCGGACCTACGAGCAGTACTTC
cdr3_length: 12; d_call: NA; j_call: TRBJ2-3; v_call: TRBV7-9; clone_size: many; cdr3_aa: CASSPRLDTQYF; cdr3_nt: TGTGCCAGCAGCCCCCGACTAGATACGCAGTATTTT
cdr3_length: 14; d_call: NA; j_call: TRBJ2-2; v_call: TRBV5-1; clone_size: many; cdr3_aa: CASSLEPNTGELFF; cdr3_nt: TGCGCCAGCAGCTTGGAACCCAACACCGGGGAGCTGTTTTTT
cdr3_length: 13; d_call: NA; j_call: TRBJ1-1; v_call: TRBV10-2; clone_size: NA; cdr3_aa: CVSREVENTEASF; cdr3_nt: TGCGTCAGCAGGGAAGTAGAAAACACTGAAGCTTCCTTT
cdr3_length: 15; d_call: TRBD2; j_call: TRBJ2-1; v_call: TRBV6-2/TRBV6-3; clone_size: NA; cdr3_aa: CASSFTSSGINEQLF; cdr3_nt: TGTGCCAGCAGTTTTACATCTAGCGGGATCAATGAGCAGTTATTC
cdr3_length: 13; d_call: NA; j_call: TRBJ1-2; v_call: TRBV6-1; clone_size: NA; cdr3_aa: CVSSVEVSDGYTF; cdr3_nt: TGTGTCAGCAGTGTCGAGGTTAGTGATGGCTACACCTTC
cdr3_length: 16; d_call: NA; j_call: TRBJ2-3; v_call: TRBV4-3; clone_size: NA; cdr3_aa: CASGQEAPARADTQYF; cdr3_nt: TGCGCCAGCGGCCAAGAGGCACCGGCTAGGGCAGATACGCAGTATTTT
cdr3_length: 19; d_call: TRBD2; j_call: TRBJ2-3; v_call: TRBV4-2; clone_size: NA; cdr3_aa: CASSPTSTSSGKYTDTQYF; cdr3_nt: TGTGCCAGCAGCCCGACCTCTACATCTAGCGGGAAGTACACAGATACGCAGTATTTT
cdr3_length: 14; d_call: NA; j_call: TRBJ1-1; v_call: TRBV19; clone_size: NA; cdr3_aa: CASSRTGASTEAFF; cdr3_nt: TGTGCCAGTAGTCGGACGGGGGCGAGCACTGAAGCTTTCTTT
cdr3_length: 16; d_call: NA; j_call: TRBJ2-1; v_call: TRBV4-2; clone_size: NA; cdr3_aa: CASSQAIGVSYNKQFF; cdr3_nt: TGTGCCAGCAGCCAAGCTATCGGAGTCTCCTACAATAAGCAGTTCTTC
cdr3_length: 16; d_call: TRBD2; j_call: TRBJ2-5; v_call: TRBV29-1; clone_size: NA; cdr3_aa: CSVKPGGLDLEETQYF; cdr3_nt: TGCAGTGTTAAACCTGGAGGACTAGATCTGGAAGAGACCCAGTACTTC
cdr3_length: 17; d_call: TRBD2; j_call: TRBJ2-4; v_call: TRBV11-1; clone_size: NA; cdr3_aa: CGSSFPGTTGTKNVQYF; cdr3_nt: TGTGGCAGCAGCTTTCCCGGGACTACCGGGACCAAAAACGTTCAGTATTTC
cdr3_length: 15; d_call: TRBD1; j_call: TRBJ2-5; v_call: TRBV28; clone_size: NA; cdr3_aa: CASLFYRQGQETQYF; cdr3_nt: TGTGCCAGTTTATTCTACCGACAGGGCCAAGAGACCCAGTACTTC
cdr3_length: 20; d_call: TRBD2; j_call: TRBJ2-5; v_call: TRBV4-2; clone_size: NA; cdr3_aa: CASSPESGISGISPRETQYF; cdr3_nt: TGTGCCAGCAGCCCAGAGTCCGGGATTAGCGGGATCTCGCCGCGGGAGACCCAGTACTTC
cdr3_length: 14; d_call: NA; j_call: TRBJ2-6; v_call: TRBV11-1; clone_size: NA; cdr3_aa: CASSRNSGANVLPF; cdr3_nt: TGTGCCAGTAGCCGGAACTCTGGGGCCAACGTCCTGCCTTTC
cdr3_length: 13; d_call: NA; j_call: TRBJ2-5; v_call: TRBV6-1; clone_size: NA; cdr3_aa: CASSRVSCETQYF; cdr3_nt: TGTGCTAGCAGCCGAGTATCGTGTGAGACCCAGTACTTC
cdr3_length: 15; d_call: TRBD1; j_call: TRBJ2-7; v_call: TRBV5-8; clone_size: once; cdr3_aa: CASSLHGQGVYEQYF; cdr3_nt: TGTGCCAGTAGCTTACACGGACAGGGGGTCTACGAGCAGTACTTC
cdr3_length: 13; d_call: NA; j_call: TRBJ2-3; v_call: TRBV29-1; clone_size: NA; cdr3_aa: CSFRATSTDTHYF; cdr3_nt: TGCAGCTTCAGGGCAACTAGCACAGATACGCATTATTTT
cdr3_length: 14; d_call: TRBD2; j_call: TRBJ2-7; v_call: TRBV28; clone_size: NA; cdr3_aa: CAPRKGAGKNEQYF; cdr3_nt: TGTGCCCCACGGAAGGGAGCGGGAAAGAACGAGCAGTACTTC